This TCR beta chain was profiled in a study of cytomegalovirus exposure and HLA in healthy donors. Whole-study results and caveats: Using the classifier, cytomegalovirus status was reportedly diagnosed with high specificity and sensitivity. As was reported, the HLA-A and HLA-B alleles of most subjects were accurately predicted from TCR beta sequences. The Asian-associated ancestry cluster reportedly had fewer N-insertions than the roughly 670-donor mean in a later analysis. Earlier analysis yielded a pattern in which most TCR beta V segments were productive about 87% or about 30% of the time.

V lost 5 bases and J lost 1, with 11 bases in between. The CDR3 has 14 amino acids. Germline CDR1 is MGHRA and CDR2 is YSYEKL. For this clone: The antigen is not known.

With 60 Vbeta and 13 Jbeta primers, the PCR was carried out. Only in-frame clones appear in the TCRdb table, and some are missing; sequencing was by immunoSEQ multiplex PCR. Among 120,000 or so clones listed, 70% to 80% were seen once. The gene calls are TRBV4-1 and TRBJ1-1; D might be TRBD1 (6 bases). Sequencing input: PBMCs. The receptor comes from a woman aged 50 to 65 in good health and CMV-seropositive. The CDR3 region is CASSFGQTNTEAFF. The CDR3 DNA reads TGCGCCAGCAGCTTCGGACAGACGAACACTGAAGCTTTCTTT.